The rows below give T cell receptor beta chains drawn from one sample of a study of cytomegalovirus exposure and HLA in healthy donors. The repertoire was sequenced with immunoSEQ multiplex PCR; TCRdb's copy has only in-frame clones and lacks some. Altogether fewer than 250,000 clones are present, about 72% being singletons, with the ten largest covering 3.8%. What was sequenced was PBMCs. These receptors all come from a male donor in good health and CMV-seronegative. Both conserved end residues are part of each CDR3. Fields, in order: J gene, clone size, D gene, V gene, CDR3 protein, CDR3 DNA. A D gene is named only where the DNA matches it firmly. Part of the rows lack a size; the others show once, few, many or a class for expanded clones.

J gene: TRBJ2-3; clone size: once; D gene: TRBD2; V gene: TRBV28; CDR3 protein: CASSIAGEPDTQYF; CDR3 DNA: TGTGCCAGCAGCATAGCGGGAGAACCAGATACGCAGTATTTT
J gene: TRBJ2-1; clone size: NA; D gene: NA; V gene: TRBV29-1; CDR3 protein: CSVGLAHEQFF; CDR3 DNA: TGCAGCGTCGGGCTAGCCCATGAGCAGTTCTTC
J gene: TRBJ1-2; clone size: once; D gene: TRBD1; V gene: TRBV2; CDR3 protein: CASSELGTGGTGYTF; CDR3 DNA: TGTGCCAGCAGTGAGTTAGGGACAGGGGGAACCGGCTACACCTTC
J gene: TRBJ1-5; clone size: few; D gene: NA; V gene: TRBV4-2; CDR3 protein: CASSQDTGSGNQPQHF; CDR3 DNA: TGTGCCAGCAGCCAAGATACGGGGTCGGGGAATCAGCCCCAGCATTTT
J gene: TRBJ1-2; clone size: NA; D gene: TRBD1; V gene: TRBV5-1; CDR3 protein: CASSLDLGQGTDGYTF; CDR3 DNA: TGCGCCAGCAGCTTGGACTTGGGACAGGGTACGGACGGCTACACCTTC
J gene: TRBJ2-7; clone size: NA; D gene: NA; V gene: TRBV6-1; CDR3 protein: CASSEQYYEQYF; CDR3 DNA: TGTGCCAGCAGTGAACAGTACTACGAGCAGTACTTC
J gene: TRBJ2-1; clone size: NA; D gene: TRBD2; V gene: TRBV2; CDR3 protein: CASSVSSGRAHEQFF; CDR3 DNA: TGTGCCAGCAGTGTCTCTAGCGGGAGGGCCCATGAGCAGTTCTTC
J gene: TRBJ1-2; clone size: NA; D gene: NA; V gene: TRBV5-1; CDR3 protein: CASSLNQGNYGYTF; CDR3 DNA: TGCGCCAGCAGCCTCAATCAGGGGAACTATGGCTACACCTTC
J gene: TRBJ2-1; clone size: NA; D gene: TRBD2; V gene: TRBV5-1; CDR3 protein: CASRSGGRADEQFF; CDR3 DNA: TGCGCCAGCAGATCGGGCGGGAGGGCCGATGAGCAGTTCTTC
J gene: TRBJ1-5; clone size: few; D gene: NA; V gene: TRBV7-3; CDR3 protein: CASSLSPRQGGNQPQHF; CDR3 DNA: TGTGCCAGCAGCCTCTCCCCCCGGCAGGGCGGCAATCAGCCCCAGCATTTT
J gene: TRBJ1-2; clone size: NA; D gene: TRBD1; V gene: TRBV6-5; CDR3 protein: CASSYLGQGAVGYTF; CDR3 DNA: TGTGCCAGCAGTTACTTGGGACAGGGGGCGGTTGGCTACACCTTC
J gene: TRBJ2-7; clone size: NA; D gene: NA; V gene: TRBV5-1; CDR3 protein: CAINGSYEQYF; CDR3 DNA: TGCGCCATCAACGGTTCCTACGAGCAGTACTTC
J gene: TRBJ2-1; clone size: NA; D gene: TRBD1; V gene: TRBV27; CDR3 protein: CASRLPTGGTEQFF; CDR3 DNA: TGTGCCAGCAGACTACCCACAGGGGGCACTGAGCAGTTCTTC
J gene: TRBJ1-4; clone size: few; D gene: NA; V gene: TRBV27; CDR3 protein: CASSLRGFSEKLFF; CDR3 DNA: TGTGCCAGCAGTTTAAGGGGCTTTAGTGAAAAACTGTTTTTT
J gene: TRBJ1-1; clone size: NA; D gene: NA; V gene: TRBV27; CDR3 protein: CASSSNAGTEAFF; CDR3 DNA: TGTGCCAGCAGTTCAAACGCGGGGACTGAAGCTTTCTTT
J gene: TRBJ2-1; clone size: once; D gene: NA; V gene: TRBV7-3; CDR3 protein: CASSPAGTYNEQFF; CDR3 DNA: TGTGCCAGCAGCCCCGCGGGTACCTACAATGAGCAGTTCTTC
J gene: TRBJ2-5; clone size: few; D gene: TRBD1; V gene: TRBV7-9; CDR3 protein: CASSLGTGGFSQETQYF; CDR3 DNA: TGTGCCAGCAGCTTAGGTACAGGGGGTTTTTCTCAAGAGACCCAGTACTTC
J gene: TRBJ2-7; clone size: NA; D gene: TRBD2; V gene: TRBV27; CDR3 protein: CASSPGLADSYEQYF; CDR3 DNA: TGTGCCAGCAGTCCAGGACTAGCGGACTCCTACGAGCAGTACTTC
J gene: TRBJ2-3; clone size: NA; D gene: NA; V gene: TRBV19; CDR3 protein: CASSPLGGGRTDTQYF; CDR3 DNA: TGTGCCAGTAGCCCTCTGGGGGGAGGTAGAACAGATACGCAGTATTTT
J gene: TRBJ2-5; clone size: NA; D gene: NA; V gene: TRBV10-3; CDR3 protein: CAISVTDSQETQYF; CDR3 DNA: TGTGCCATCAGTGTCACCGACTCCCAAGAGACCCAGTACTTC
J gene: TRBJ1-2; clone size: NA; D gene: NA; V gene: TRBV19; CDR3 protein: CASSFKDYYGYTF; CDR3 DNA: TGTGCCAGTAGTTTCAAGGACTACTATGGCTACACCTTC
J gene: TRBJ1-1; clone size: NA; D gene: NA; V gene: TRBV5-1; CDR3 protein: CASSTSQNTEAFF; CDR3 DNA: TGCGCCAGCAGCACATCACAGAACACTGAAGCTTTCTTT
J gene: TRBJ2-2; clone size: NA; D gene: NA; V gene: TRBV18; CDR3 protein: CASSPTAFTTGELFF; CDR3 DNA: TGTGCCAGCTCACCGACAGCTTTTACTACCGGGGAGCTGTTTTTT
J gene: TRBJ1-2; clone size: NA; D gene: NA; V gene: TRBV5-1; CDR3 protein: CASSLGAGDYGYTF; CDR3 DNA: TGCGCCAGCAGCTTGGGTGCCGGGGACTATGGCTACACCTTC
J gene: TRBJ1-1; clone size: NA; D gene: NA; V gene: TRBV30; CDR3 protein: CAWSSGQRVGAFF; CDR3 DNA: TGTGCCTGGAGCTCGGGACAACGGGTGGGAGCTTTCTTT
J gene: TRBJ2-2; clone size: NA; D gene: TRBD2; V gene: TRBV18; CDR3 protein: CASSPLRGTSGRNTGELFF; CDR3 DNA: TGTGCCAGCTCACCACTACGAGGTACTAGCGGGCGGAACACCGGGGAGCTGTTTTTT
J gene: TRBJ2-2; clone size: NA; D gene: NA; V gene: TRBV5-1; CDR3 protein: CASSRGRSTGELFF; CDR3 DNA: TGCGCCAGCAGCCGGGGGAGATCCACCGGGGAGCTGTTTTTT
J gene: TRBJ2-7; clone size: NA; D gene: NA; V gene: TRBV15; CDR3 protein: CATSREWAGRSSYEQYF; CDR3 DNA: TGTGCCACCAGCAGAGAATGGGCGGGACGAAGCTCCTACGAGCAGTACTTC
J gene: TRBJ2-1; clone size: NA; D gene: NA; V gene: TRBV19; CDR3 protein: CASSHGSSYNEQFF; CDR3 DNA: TGTGCCAGTAGTCATGGGAGCTCCTACAATGAGCAGTTCTTC
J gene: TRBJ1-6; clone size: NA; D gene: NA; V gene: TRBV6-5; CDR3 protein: CASTFRRQYNSPLHF; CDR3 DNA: TGTGCCAGCACCTTTCGGCGGCAGTATAATTCACCCCTCCACTTT
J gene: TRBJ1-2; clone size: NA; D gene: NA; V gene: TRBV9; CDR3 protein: CASRGDRANYGYTF; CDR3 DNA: TGTGCCAGCAGAGGAGACCGAGCTAACTATGGCTACACCTTC
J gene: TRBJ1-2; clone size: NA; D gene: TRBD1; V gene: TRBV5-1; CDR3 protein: CASSPGQGAVYGYTF; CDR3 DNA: TGCGCCAGCAGCCCCGGACAGGGGGCGGTCTATGGCTACACCTTC
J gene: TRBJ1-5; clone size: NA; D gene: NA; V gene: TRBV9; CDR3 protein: CASSKWGGNQPQHF; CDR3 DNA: TGTGCCAGCAGCAAATGGGGGGGAAATCAGCCCCAGCATTTT
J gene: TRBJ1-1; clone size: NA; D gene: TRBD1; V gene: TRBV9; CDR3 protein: CASSASQGALSTEAFF; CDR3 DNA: TGTGCCAGCAGCGCGTCGCAGGGGGCGCTTAGTACTGAAGCTTTCTTT
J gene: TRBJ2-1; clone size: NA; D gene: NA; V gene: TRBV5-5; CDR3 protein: CASSLVSGLGYNEQFF; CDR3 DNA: TGTGCCAGCAGCTTGGTTTCAGGGTTAGGCTACAATGAGCAGTTCTTC
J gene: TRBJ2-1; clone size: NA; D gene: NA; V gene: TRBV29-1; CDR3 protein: CSVAPTSVEQFF; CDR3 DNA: TGCAGCGTCGCACCCACTAGTGTTGAGCAGTTCTTC
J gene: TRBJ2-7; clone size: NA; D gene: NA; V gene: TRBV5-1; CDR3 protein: CASSRSSDPYEQYF; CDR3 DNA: TGCGCCAGCAGCAGGAGCAGTGATCCCTACGAGCAGTACTTC
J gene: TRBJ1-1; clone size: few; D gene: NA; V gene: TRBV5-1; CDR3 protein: CASNQGISTEAFF; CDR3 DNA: TGCGCCAGCAATCAGGGAATTTCCACTGAAGCTTTCTTT
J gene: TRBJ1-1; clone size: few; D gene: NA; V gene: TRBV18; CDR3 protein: CASSPRGMDTEAFF; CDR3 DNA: TGTGCCAGCTCACCACGAGGAATGGACACTGAAGCTTTCTTT
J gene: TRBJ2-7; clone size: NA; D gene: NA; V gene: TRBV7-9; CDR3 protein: CASSSTQGISYEQYF; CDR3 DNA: TGTGCCAGCAGTTCTACCCAGGGGATTAGCTACGAGCAGTACTTC
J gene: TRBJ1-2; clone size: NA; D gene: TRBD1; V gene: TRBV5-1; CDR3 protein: CASSERQGSYYGYTF; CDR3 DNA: TGCGCCAGCAGCGAGAGACAGGGGTCCTACTATGGCTACACCTTC
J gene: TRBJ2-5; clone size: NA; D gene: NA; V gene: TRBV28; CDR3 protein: CASSLQEGETQYF; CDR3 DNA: TGTGCCAGCAGTTTACAGGAGGGGGAGACCCAGTACTTC
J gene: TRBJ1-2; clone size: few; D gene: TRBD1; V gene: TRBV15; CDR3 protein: CATSRGTGGSGYTF; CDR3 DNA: TGTGCCACCAGCAGAGGCACAGGGGGTAGCGGCTACACCTTC
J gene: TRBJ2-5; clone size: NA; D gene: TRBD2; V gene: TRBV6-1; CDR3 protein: CASSEAGTTQETQYF; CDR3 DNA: TGTGCCAGCAGTGAAGCAGGGACTACCCAAGAGACCCAGTACTTC
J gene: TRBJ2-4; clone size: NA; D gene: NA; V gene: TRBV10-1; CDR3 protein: CASSESFQGAKNIQYF; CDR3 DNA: TGCGCCAGCAGTGAGTCCTTCCAGGGTGCCAAAAACATTCAGTACTTC
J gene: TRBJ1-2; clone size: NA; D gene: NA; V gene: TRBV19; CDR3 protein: CASKKAGMVYGYTF; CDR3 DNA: TGTGCCAGTAAAAAGGCAGGCATGGTCTATGGCTACACCTTC
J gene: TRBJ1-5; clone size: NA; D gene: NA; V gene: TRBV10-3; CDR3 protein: CAIRGSGNQPQHF; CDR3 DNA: TGTGCCATCAGGGGGAGTGGCAATCAGCCCCAGCATTTT
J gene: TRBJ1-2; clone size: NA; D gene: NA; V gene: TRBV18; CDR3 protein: CASSPREQAAPNYGYTF; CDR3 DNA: TGTGCCAGCTCACCACGGGAACAGGCCGCACCGAACTATGGCTACACCTTC
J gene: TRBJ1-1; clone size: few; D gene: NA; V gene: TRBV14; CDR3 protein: CASSQDGPRGAFF; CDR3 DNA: TGTGCCAGCAGCCAAGACGGACCCCGGGGAGCTTTCTTT
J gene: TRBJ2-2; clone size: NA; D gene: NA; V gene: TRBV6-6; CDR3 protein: CASTVNTGELFF; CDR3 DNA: TGTGCCAGCACAGTGAACACCGGGGAGCTGTTTTTT
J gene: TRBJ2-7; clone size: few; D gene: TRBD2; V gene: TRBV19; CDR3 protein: CASSRTSGMYEQYF; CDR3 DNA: TGTGCCAGTAGCAGGACTAGCGGGATGTACGAGCAGTACTTC
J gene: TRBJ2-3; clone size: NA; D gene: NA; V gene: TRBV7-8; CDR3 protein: CASSLVTYSTDTQYF; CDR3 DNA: TGTGCCAGCAGCTTAGTTACTTATAGCACAGATACGCAGTATTTT
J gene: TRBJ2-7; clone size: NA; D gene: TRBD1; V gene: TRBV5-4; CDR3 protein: CASSAGTVSSYEQYF; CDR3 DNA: TGTGCCAGCAGCGCTGGGACAGTCAGCTCCTACGAGCAGTACTTC
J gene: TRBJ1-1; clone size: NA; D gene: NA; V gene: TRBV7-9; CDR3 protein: CSSSLVTSPENTEAFF; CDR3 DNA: TGTTCCAGCAGCTTAGTGACATCTCCTGAGAACACTGAAGCTTTCTTT
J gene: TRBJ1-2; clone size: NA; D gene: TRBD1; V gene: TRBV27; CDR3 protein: CASSLSPSTGANYGYTF; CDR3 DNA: TGTGCCAGCAGTTTATCCCCTTCGACAGGGGCTAACTATGGCTACACCTTC